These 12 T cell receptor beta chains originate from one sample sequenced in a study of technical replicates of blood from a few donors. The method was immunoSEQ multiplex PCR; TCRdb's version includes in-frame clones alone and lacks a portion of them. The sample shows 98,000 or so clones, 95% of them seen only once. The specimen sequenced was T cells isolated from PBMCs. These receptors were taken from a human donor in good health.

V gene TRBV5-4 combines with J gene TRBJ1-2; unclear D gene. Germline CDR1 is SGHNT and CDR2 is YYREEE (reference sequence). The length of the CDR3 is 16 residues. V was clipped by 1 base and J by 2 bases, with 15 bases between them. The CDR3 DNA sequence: TGTGCCAGCAGCTTGCCCCCGATTTTAGCCAACTATGGCTACACCTTC. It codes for CASSLPPILANYGYTF.

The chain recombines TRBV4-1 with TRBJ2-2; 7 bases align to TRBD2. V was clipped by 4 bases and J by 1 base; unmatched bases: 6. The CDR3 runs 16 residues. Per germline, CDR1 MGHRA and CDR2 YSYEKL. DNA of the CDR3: TGCGCCAGCAGCCCAGGGAGGGCGAGGAACACCGGGGAGCTGTTTTTT. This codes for CASSPGRARNTGELFF.

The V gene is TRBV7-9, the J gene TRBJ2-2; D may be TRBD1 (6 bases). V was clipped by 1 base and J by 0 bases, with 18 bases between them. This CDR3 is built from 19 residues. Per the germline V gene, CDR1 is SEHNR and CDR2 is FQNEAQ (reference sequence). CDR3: CASSLEVTGSFANTGELFF. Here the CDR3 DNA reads TGTGCCAGCAGCTTAGAAGTTACAGGGTCTTTCGCGAACACCGGGGAGCTGTTTTTT.

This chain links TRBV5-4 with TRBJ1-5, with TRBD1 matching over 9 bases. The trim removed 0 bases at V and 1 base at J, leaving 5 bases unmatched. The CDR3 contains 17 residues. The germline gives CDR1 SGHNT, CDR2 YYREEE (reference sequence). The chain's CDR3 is CASSLGDRALSNQPQHF. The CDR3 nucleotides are TGTGCCAGCAGCTTGGGGGACAGGGCATTAAGCAATCAGCCCCAGCATTTT.

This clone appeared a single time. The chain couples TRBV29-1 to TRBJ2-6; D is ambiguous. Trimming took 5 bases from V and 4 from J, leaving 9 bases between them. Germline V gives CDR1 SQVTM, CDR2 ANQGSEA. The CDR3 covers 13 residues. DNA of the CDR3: TGCAGCGTTAGCACGTCAGGGGCCAACGTCCTGACTTTC. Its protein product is CSVSTSGANVLTF.

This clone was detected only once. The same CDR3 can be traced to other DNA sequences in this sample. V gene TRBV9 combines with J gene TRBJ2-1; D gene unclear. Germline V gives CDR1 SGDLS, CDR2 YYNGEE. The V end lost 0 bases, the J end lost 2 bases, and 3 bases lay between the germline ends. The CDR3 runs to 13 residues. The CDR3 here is CASSVGAYNEQFF. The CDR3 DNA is TGTGCCAGCAGCGTAGGCGCCTACAATGAGCAGTTCTTC.

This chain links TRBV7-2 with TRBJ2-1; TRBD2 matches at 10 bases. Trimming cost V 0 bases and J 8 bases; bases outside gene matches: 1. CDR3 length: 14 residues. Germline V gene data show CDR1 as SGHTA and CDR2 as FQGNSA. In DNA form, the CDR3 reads TGTGCCAGCAGCTTAGCCGGGACTAGCGATGAGCAGTTCTTC. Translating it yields CASSLAGTSDEQFF.

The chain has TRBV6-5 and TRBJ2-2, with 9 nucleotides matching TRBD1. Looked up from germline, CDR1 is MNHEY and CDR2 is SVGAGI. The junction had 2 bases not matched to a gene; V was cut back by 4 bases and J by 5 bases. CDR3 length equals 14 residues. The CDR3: CASSWDRVTGELFF. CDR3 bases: TGTGCCAGCAGTTGGGACAGGGTTACCGGGGAGCTGTTTTTT.

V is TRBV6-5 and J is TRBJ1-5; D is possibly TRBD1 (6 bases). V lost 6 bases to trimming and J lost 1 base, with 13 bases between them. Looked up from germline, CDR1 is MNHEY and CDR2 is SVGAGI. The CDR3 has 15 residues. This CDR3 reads CASRSQGNSNQPQHF. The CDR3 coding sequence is TGTGCCAGCAGGTCACAGGGTAACAGCAATCAGCCCCAGCATTTT.

The CDR3 region has the DNA TGCGCCAGCAGCCAAGATCAGGGACAGGGCGTAAGCAATCAGCCCCAGCATTTT. Translation: CASSQDQGQGVSNQPQHF. The rearrangement joins TRBV4-1 to TRBJ1-5; TRBD1 matches at 9 bases. Per the germline V gene, CDR1 is MGHRA and CDR2 is YSYEKL. The CDR3 loop spans 18 amino acids. The junction had 7 bases not matched to a gene; V was cut back by 0 bases and J by 1 base.

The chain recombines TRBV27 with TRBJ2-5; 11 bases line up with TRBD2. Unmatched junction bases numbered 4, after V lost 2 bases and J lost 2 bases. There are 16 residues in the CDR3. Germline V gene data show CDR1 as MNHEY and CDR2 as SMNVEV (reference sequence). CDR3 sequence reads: CASSLTSGGPQETQYF. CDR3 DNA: TGTGCCAGCAGTTTAACTAGCGGGGGTCCACAAGAGACCCAGTACTTC.

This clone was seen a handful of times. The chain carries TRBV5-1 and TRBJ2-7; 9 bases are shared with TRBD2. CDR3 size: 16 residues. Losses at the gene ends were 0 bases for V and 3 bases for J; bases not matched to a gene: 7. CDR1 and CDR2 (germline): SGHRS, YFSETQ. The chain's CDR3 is CASSLAAGGAGYEQYF. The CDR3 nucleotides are TGCGCCAGCAGCTTGGCAGCGGGGGGCGCAGGCTACGAGCAGTACTTC.